This is a list of T cell receptor beta chains from one sample in a study of human T cells and chemical hapten exposure. MiXCR was run by TCRdb on the RACE reads, yielding one entry per CDR3 protein. The data show around 360,000 distinct CDR3 sequences, with about 6% seen just once and around 5.8% held by the top ten. Sequencing was performed on whole blood, taken in connection with sensitization to the hapten diphenylcyclopropenone (DPC). These receptor sequences come from a woman aged 18 to 35 with alopecia areata. Some clones in this sample may be carry-over from other donors' samples. CDR3s include the opening cysteine and the closing phenylalanine or tryptophan. The order of the fields is V gene, J gene, D gene, clone size, CDR3 protein, CDR3 DNA. The D gene is left open where the match is weak. Some rows mark clone size as missing; the rest say once, few, many or name a class of expanded clone.

>TRBV10-3|TRBJ2-7|TRBD1|few
CAISESDRVYEQYF
TGTGCCATCAGTGAGTCCGACAGGGTGTACGAGCAGTACTTC
>TRBV27|TRBJ1-5|-|many
CASSLIGTQPQHF
TGTGCCAGCAGTTTGATCGGGACTCAGCCCCAGCATTTT
>TRBV15|TRBJ2-1|TRBD2|few
CATSREAGGAYNEQFF
TGTGCCACCAGCAGAGAGGCCGGGGGGGCCTACAATGAGCAGTTCTTC
>TRBV6-2/TRBV6-3|TRBJ2-6|TRBD1|many
CASSRRGTGRSGANVLTF
TGTGCCAGCAGCCGCCGCGGGACAGGGCGATCTGGGGCCAACGTCCTGACTTTC
>TRBV20-1|TRBJ2-7|TRBD1|many
CSAREVGQGDSYEQYF
TGCAGTGCTAGAGAGGTCGGCCAGGGGGACTCCTACGAGCAGTACTTC
>TRBV7-3|TRBJ2-5|-|many
CASSLTGPAETQYF
TGTGCCAGCAGCTTAACGGGTCCCGCTGAGACCCAGTACTTC
>TRBV10-3|TRBJ1-1|-|-
CAISGLTGNTEAFF
TGTGCCATCAGTGGGCTGACAGGGAACACTGAAGCTTTCTTT
>TRBV7-3|TRBJ2-1|TRBD2|-
CASSTGTSLFF
TGTGCCAGCAGTACCGGGACTAGTCTCTTCTTC
>TRBV13|TRBJ2-3|TRBD2|few
CASSLTIAGSTDTQYF
TGTGCCAGCAGCTTAACGATAGCGGGTAGCACAGATACGCAGTATTTT
>TRBV7-2|TRBJ1-5|TRBD1|-
CASSSGQGAKAQHF
TGTGCCAGCAGCTCCGGACAGGGGGCGAAGGCCCAGCATTTT
>TRBV5-1|TRBJ1-3|-|few
CASSFERGQSIFSGNTIYF
TGCGCCAGCAGCTTCGAAAGAGGACAGTCCATCTTCTCTGGAAACACCATATATTTT
>TRBV9|TRBJ2-1|-|many
CASTRTGMPGHEQFF
TGTGCCAGCACCCGGACCGGGATGCCGGGTCATGAGCAGTTCTTC
>TRBV29-1|TRBJ1-4|-|few
CSAGKGGEKLFF
TGCAGCGCGGGGAAAGGGGGTGAAAAACTGTTTTTT
>TRBV28|TRBJ1-4|-|many
CASSFGRGGSPNEKLFF
TGTGCCAGCAGTTTCGGCCGTGGAGGGAGTCCGAATGAAAAACTGTTTTTT
>TRBV7-2|TRBJ2-3|-|many
CASSSNVGDTQYF
TGTGCCAGCAGCTCCAATGTTGGAGATACGCAGTATTTT
>TRBV10-3|TRBJ1-1|-|-
CAISPGHQNTEAFF
TGTGCCATCAGTCCGGGGCACCAGAACACTGAAGCTTTCTTT
>TRBV5-6|TRBJ2-3|-|-
CASSSQLSYNTQYF
TGTGCCAGCAGCTCGCAACTTTCCTACAATACGCAGTATTTT
>TRBV5-1|TRBJ2-3|TRBD1|few
CASSLETGRGDTQYF
TGCGCCAGCAGCTTGGAGACAGGGCGCGGAGATACGCAGTATTTT
>TRBV28|TRBJ2-7|-|few
CASRLGTYEQYF
TGTGCCAGCCGCTTAGGTACCTACGAGCAGTACTTC
>TRBV14|TRBJ2-2|-|-
CASSQRRPNTGELFF
TGTGCCAGCAGCCAAAGACGGCCGAACACCGGGGAGCTGTTTTTT
>TRBV6-5|TRBJ1-5|-|-
CASSYRGASNQPQHF
TGTGCCAGCAGTTATCGGGGGGCTAGCAATCAGCCCCAGCATTTT
>TRBV28|TRBJ2-5|-|-
CASSPVARGRETQYF
TGTGCCAGCAGCCCGGTGGCTAGAGGTCGAGAGACCCAGTACTTC
>TRBV5-6|TRBJ1-2|TRBD1|many
CASSLGQGASSYGYTF
TGTGCCAGCAGCCTTGGACAGGGGGCTAGTTCCTATGGCTACACCTTC
>TRBV7-2|TRBJ2-6|-|few
CASTEGRSGANVLTF
TGTGCCAGCACCGAGGGGCGTTCTGGGGCCAACGTCCTGACTTTC
>TRBV7-2|TRBJ2-1|-|-
CASSLGRGHWQFF
TGTGCCAGCAGCTTAGGAAGGGGACATTGGCAGTTCTTC
>TRBV20-1|TRBJ1-4|TRBD1|-
CSAMGDRDGQSTNEKLFF
TGCAGTGCTATGGGAGACAGGGATGGTCAGAGTACTAATGAAAAACTGTTTTTT
>TRBV6-1|TRBJ1-1|-|many
CASDHLVDTEAFF
TGTGCCAGCGATCACCTAGTTGATACTGAAGCTTTCTTT
>TRBV21-1|TRBJ2-3|-|-
CASADSKQYF
TGTGCCAGTGCCGACAGTAAGCAGTATTTT
>TRBV10-3|TRBJ2-1|TRBD1|-
CAISTGQGGEQFF
TGTGCCATCAGTACGGGACAGGGCGGTGAGCAGTTCTTC
>TRBV27|TRBJ2-2|TRBD1|many
CASSFLKGTGRNTGELFF
TGTGCCAGCAGTTTTCTAAAGGGGACAGGGAGAAACACCGGGGAGCTGTTTTTT
>TRBV12-3/TRBV12-4|TRBJ1-6|TRBD1|many
CASSATGGDSPLHF
TGTGCCAGCAGTGCCACAGGGGGAGATTCACCCCTCCACTTT
>TRBV6-5|TRBJ2-6|TRBD1|-
CASSSGQDYSGANVLTF
TGTGCCAGCAGTTCGGGACAGGATTACTCTGGGGCCAACGTCCTGACTTTC
>TRBV9|TRBJ2-7|-|-
CASSVGLGLYEQYF
TGTGCCAGCAGCGTAGGTTTGGGTCTTTACGAGCAGTACTTC
>TRBV4-1|TRBJ2-5|TRBD1|-
CASSQGPPGTGQETQYF
TGCGCCAGCAGCCAAGGACCACCCGGGACAGGGCAAGAGACCCAGTACTTC
>TRBV7-2|TRBJ2-3|TRBD2|many
CASSPQTSADTQYF
TGTGCCAGCAGCCCCCAGACTAGCGCAGATACGCAGTATTTT
>TRBV3-1|TRBJ2-2|-|-
CASSQFGDPGELFF
TGTGCCAGCAGCCAATTTGGGGACCCCGGGGAGCTGTTTTTT
>TRBV27|TRBJ2-3|-|-
CASSFSSPTDTQYF
TGTGCCAGCAGTTTTAGCTCCCCCACAGATACGCAGTATTTT
>TRBV7-9|TRBJ1-2|-|many
CASSLAGWDGYTF
TGTGCCAGCAGCTTAGCGGGATGGGATGGCTACACCTTC
>TRBV6-6|TRBJ2-3|TRBD1|-
CASSYTGDVRTDTQYF
TGTGCCAGCAGTTATACAGGGGACGTTAGAACAGATACGCAGTATTTT
>TRBV6-1|TRBJ1-5|TRBD1|few
CASSDRPYRGRQPQHF
TGTGCCAGCAGTGACCGGCCCTACAGGGGCCGTCAGCCCCAGCATTTT
>TRBV9|TRBJ2-7|TRBD1|few
CASSVQPGGTYEQYF
TGTGCCAGCAGCGTTCAACCAGGGGGCACGTACGAGCAGTACTTC
>TRBV13|TRBJ2-3|-|many
CASSLGDWGVDTQYF
TGTGCCAGCAGCTTAGGAGATTGGGGGGTAGATACGCAGTATTTT
>TRBV6-5|TRBJ1-4|-|many
CASGYREKLFF
TGTGCCAGCGGGTATAGGGAAAAACTGTTTTTT
>TRBV12-3/TRBV12-4|TRBJ1-2|TRBD1|many
CASSFIGGSVYGYTF
TGTGCCAGCAGTTTTATAGGGGGCTCGGTCTATGGCTACACCTTC
>TRBV11-2|TRBJ1-2|-|many
CASSLVPTRSNYGYTF
TGTGCCAGCAGCTTAGTACCGACACGTTCTAACTATGGCTACACCTTC
>TRBV7-2|TRBJ1-6|-|many
CASSSTGNSPLHF
TGTGCCAGCAGCTCAACAGGCAATTCACCCCTCCACTTT
>TRBV29-1|TRBJ2-3|-|few
CSASLGETTDTQYF
TGCAGCGCCTCGCTGGGGGAGACCACAGATACGCAGTATTTT
>TRBV7-2|TRBJ2-3|-|-
CASSRRSVLDTQYF
TGTGCCAGCAGCCGGAGATCGGTCTTAGATACGCAGTATTTT
>TRBV7-9|TRBJ2-7|TRBD1|-
CASSPPGTAYEQYF
TGTGCCAGCAGCCCCCCTGGGACAGCATACGAGCAGTACTTC
>TRBV4-3|TRBJ2-7|-|few
CASSQDPGASYEQYF
TGCGCCAGCAGCCAAGACCCGGGAGCCTCCTACGAGCAGTACTTC
>TRBV4-2|TRBJ2-1|TRBD1|-
CASSQDYTGDNEQFF
TGTGCCAGCAGCCAAGATTATACAGGGGACAATGAGCAGTTCTTC
>TRBV4-1|TRBJ1-2|-|many
CASSQEYRITGNYGYTF
TGCGCCAGCAGCCAAGAATACAGGATTACAGGGAACTATGGCTACACCTTC
>TRBV29-1|TRBJ1-2|-|-
CSSIQEEGYTF
TGCAGCTCAATTCAGGAGGAGGGCTACACCTTC
>TRBV12-3/TRBV12-4|TRBJ2-1|TRBD2|-
CASSTTVGGAGDEQFF
TGTGCCAGCAGCACTACAGTCGGGGGGGCCGGCGATGAGCAGTTCTTC